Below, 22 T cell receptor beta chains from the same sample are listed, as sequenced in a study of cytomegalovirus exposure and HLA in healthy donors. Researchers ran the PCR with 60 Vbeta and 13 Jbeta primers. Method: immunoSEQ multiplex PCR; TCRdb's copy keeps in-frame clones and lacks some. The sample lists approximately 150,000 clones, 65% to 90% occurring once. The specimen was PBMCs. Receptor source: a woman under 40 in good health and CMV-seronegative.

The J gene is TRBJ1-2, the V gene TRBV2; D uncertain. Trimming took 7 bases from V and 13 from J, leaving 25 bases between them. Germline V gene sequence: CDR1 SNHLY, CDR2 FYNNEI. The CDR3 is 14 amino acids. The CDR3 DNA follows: TGTGCCAGCACCCGAGGTGGTTCTAGGTTTGTCTGCACCTTC. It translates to CASTRGGSRFVCTF.

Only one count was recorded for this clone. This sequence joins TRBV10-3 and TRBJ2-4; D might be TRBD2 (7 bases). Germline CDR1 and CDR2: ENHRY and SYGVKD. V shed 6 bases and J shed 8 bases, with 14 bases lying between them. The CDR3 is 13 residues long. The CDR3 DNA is TGTGCCATCAGCGGGACGGGGGGCGACATTCAGTACTTC. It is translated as CAISGTGGDIQYF.

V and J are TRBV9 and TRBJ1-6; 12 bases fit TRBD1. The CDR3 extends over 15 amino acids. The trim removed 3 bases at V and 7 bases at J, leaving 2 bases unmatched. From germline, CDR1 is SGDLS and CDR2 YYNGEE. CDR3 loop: CASSAGTGGNSPLHF. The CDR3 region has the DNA TGTGCCAGCAGCGCCGGGACAGGGGGCAATTCACCCCTCCACTTT.

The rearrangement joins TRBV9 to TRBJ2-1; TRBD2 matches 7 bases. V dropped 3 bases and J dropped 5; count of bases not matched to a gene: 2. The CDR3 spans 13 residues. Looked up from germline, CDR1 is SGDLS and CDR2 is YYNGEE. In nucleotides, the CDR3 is TGTGCCAGCAGCGGGGGACTAAACAATGAGCAGTTCTTC. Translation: CASSGGLNNEQFF. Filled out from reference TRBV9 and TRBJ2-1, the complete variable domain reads DSGVTQTPKHLITATGQRVTLRCSPRSGDLSVYWYQQSLDQGLQFLIQYYNGEERAKGNILERFSAQQFPDLHSELNLSSLELGDSALYFCASSGGLNNEQFFGPGTRLTVL.

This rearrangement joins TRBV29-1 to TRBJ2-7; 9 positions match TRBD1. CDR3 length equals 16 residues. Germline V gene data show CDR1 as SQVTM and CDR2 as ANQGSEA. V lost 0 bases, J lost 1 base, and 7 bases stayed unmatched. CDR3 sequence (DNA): TGCAGCGTTGAAGATCTGGGAGGGACAGGGTCCTACGAGCAGTACTTC. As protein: CSVEDLGGTGSYEQYF.

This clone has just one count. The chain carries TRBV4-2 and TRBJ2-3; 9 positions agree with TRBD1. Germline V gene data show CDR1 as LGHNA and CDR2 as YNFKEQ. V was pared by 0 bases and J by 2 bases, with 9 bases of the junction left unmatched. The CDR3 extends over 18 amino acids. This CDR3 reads CASSQDSPGTGTTDTQYF. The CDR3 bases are TGTGCCAGCAGCCAAGATTCGCCCGGGACAGGGACCACAGATACGCAGTATTTT.

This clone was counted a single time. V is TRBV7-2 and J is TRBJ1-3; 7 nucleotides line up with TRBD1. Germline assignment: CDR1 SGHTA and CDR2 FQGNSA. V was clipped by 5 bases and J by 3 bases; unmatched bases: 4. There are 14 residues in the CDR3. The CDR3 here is CASSPRGHGNTIYF. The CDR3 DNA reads TGTGCCAGCAGCCCTAGGGGGCATGGAAACACCATATATTTT.

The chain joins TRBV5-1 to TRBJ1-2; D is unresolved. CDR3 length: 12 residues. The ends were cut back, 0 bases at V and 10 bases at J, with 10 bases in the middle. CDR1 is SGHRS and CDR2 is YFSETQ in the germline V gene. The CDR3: CASSLGQAPYTF. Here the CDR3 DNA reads TGCGCCAGCAGCTTGGGGCAGGCGCCCTACACCTTC.

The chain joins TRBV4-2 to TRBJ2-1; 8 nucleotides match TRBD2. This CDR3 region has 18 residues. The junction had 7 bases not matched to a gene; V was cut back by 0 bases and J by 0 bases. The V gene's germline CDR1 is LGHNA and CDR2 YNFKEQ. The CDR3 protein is CASSQDRWREASYNEQFF. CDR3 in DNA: TGTGCCAGCAGCCAAGATAGGTGGCGGGAGGCCTCCTACAATGAGCAGTTCTTC.

The CDR3 region has the DNA TGTGCCAGCAGGTTTAGCGGGGGGCAGAACACCGGGGAGCTGTTTTTT. Residues: CASRFSGGQNTGELFF. The genes are TRBV7-3 and TRBJ2-2; 10 nucleotides line up with TRBD2. The V gene's germline CDR1 is SGHTA and CDR2 FQGTGA. V lost 6 bases to trimming and J lost 1 base; unmatched junction nucleotides: 5. The CDR3 length is 16 residues.

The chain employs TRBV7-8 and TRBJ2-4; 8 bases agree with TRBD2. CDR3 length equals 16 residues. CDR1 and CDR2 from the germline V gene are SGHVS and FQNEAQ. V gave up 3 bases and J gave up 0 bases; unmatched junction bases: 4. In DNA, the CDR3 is TGTGCCAGCAGCTTCCGGGGGGGCCCAGCCAAAAACATTCAGTACTTC. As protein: CASSFRGGPAKNIQYF.

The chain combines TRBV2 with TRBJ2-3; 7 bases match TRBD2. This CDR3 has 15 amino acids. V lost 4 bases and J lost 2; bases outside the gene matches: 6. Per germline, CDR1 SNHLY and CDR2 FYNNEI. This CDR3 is CASSVRLASTDTQYF. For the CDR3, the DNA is TGTGCCAGCAGTGTTCGACTAGCCTCCACAGATACGCAGTATTTT. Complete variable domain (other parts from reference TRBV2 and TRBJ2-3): EPEVTQTPSHQVTQMGQEVILRCVPISNHLYFYWYRQILGQKVEFLVSFYNNEISEKSEIFDDQFSVERPDGSNFTLKIRSTKLEDSAMYFCASSVRLASTDTQYFGPGTRLTVL.

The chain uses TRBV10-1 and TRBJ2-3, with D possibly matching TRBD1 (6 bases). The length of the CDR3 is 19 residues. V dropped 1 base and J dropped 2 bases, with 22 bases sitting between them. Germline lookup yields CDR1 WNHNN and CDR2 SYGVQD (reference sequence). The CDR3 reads CASSEFQQGKVIHTDTQYF. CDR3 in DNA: TGCGCCAGCAGTGAGTTTCAACAGGGAAAAGTTATACACACAGATACGCAGTATTTT.

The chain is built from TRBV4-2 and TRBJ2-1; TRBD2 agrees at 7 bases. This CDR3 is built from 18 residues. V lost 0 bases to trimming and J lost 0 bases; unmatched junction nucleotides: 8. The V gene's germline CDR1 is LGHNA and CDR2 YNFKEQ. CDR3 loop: CASSQDLAGPSSYNEQFF. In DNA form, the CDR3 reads TGTGCCAGCAGCCAAGACTTAGCGGGTCCGAGCTCCTACAATGAGCAGTTCTTC.

This chain's CDR3 is CASSEGQGATDTQYF. CDR3 DNA: TGCGCCAGCAGCGAGGGACAGGGGGCGACAGATACGCAGTATTTT. The rearrangement links TRBV5-1 to TRBJ2-3; 12 bases are shared with TRBD1. The ends lost 4 bases at V and 3 bases at J; junction bases unmatched: 3. CDR3 length: 15 amino acids. Germline V gene sequence: CDR1 SGHRS, CDR2 YFSETQ.

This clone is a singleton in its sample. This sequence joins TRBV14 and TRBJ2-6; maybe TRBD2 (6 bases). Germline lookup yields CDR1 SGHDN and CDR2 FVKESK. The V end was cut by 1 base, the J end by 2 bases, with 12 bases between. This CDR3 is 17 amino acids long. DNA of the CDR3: TGTGCCAGCAGCCAAGCTCGCGGGGCTCCTGGGGCCAACGTCCTGACTTTC. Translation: CASSQARGAPGANVLTF.

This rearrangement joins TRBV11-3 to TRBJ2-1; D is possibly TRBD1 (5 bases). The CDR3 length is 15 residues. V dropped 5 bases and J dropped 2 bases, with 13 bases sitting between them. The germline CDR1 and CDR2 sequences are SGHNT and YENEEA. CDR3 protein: CASSPETAPYNEQFF. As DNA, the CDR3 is TGTGCCAGCAGCCCGGAGACAGCTCCCTACAATGAGCAGTTCTTC.

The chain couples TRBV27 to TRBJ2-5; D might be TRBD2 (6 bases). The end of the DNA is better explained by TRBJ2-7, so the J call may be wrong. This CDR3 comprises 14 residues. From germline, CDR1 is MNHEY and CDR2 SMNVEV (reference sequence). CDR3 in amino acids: CASSDVGGSYEQYF. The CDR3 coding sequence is TGTGCCAGCAGTGACGTCGGGGGTTCCTACGAGCAGTACTTC.

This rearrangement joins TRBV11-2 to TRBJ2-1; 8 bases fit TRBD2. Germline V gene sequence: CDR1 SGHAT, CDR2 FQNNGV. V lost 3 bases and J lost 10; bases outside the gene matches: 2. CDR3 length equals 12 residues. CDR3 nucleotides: TGTGCCAGCAGCTTTCCGGGGGGGGAGCAGTTCTTC. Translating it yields CASSFPGGEQFF. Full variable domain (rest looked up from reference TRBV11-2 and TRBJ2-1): EAGVAQSPRYKIIEKRQSVAFWCNPISGHATLYWYQQILGQGPKLLIQFQNNGVVDDSQLPKDRFSAERLKGVDSTLKIQPAKLEDSAVYLCASSFPGGEQFFGPGTRLTVL.

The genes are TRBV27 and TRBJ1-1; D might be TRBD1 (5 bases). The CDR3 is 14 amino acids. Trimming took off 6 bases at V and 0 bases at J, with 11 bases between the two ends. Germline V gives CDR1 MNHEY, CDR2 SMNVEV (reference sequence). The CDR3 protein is CASRGGLMNTEAFF. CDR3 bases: TGTGCCAGCAGGGGGGGTTTGATGAACACTGAAGCTTTCTTT.

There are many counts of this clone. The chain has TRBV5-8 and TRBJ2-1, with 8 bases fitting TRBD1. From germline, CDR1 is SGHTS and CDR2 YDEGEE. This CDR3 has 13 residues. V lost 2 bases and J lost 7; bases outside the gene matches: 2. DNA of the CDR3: TGTGCCAGCAGCTTCCAGGGGGCGAATGAGCAGTTCTTC. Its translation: CASSFQGANEQFF.

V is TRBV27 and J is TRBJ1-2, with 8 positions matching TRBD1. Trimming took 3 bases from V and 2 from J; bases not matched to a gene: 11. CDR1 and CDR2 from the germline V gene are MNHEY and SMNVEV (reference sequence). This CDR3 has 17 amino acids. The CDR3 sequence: CASSFRAGGASNYGYTF. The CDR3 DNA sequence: TGTGCCAGCAGTTTTAGGGCAGGGGGCGCGTCGAACTATGGCTACACCTTC.